These T cell receptor beta chains were read from a single sample in a study of early stage breast cancer tumors. Assay: immunoSEQ multiplex PCR; the TCRdb copy retains only in-frame clones and omits some. The profile covers some 47,000 clones, with roughly 84% appearing a single time and 1.3% to 1.5% taken by the ten largest. The sequenced sample consisted of blood. These receptors all come from a person aged 45 to 59 with breast cancer. Each CDR3 is given with its conserved first and last residue. A D gene is named only where the DNA matches it firmly. Clone size is stated in some rows and not others, as once, few, many or a class when expanded.

d_call,clone_size,v_call,j_call,cdr3_aa,cdr3_nt
NA,NA,TRBV18,TRBJ2-7,CASSPGASYEQYF,TGTGCCAGCTCACCTGGAGCGTCCTACGAGCAGTACTTC
NA,NA,TRBV4-3,TRBJ2-3,CASSRKVGATDTQYF,TGCGCCAGCAGCCGAAAAGTGGGGGCCACAGATACGCAGTATTTT
NA,NA,TRBV28,TRBJ2-7,CASSSPLGIGNPYEQYF,TGTGCCAGCAGTTCCCCCTTGGGGATAGGTAATCCCTACGAGCAGTACTTC
TRBD1,NA,TRBV19,TRBJ1-5,CASSPGTVFQPQHF,TGTGCCAGCAGCCCTGGGACAGTCTTTCAGCCCCAGCATTTT
NA,once,TRBV5-4,TRBJ2-3,CASSLEARVTDTQYF,TGTGCCAGCAGCTTGGAAGCCAGGGTTACAGATACGCAGTATTTT
TRBD2,NA,TRBV11-2,TRBJ2-2,CASSPTSGRAGELFF,TGTGCCAGCAGTCCGACTAGCGGGAGGGCCGGGGAGCTGTTTTTT
NA,NA,TRBV7-2,TRBJ1-5,CASSSRPGEPQHF,TGTGCCAGCAGCTCCCGACCGGGGGAGCCCCAGCATTTT
TRBD2,NA,TRBV9,TRBJ2-7,CASSASPLAGLHEQYF,TGTGCCAGCAGCGCGTCCCCACTAGCGGGATTACACGAGCAGTACTTC
TRBD1,NA,TRBV9,TRBJ1-1,CASSTRDRQGAEAFF,TGTGCCAGCAGCACCCGGGACAGGCAGGGGGCTGAAGCTTTCTTT
NA,few,TRBV28,TRBJ1-5,CASSSGHTGGGNQPQHF,TGTGCCAGCAGTTCCGGACACACCGGCGGGGGCAATCAGCCCCAGCATTTT
TRBD2,NA,TRBV7-2,TRBJ2-5,CASSFVHSGGAETQYF,TGTGCCAGCAGCTTCGTCCATAGCGGGGGGGCGGAGACCCAGTACTTC
NA,NA,TRBV18,TRBJ1-3,CASSPMAGSGNTIYF,TGTGCCAGCTCACCAATGGCGGGCTCTGGAAACACCATATATTTT
TRBD1,NA,TRBV7-2,TRBJ1-5,CASSFRGQGAEPQHF,TGTGCCAGCAGCTTTAGGGGACAGGGTGCCGAGCCCCAGCATTTT
TRBD1,NA,TRBV5-1,TRBJ2-3,CASSSLTGGSADTQYF,TGCGCCAGCAGCTCCCTGACAGGGGGATCGGCAGATACGCAGTATTTT
TRBD1,NA,TRBV4-3,TRBJ1-2,CASSQDLMGQGVYGYTF,TGCGCCAGCAGCCAAGATCTTATGGGACAGGGTGTCTATGGCTACACCTTC
NA,NA,TRBV10-2,TRBJ2-7,CASSPLRDTTAEQYF,TGCGCCAGCAGCCCCCTACGGGACACGACGGCCGAGCAGTACTTC
TRBD1,NA,TRBV2,TRBJ2-7,CASSGDRGYEQYF,TGTGCCAGCAGCGGGGACAGGGGCTACGAGCAGTACTTC
NA,few,TRBV25-1,TRBJ2-7,CASIGRDSNYEQYF,TGTGCCAGCATAGGACGGGACTCGAACTACGAGCAGTACTTC
NA,NA,TRBV7-9,TRBJ2-5,CASSLNQETQYF,TGTGCCAGCAGCCTTAACCAAGAGACCCAGTACTTC
NA,NA,TRBV7-2,TRBJ1-6,CASSATPRHNSPLHF,TGTGCCAGCAGCGCCACTCCTCGCCATAATTCACCCCTCCACTTT
NA,NA,TRBV23-1,TRBJ1-5,CASSQGFGQPQHF,TGCGCCAGCAGTCAGGGTTTCGGTCAGCCCCAGCATTTT
NA,NA,TRBV9,TRBJ2-3,CASSVVGGGATDTQYF,TGTGCCAGCAGCGTAGTTGGGGGGGGCGCCACAGATACGCAGTATTTT
NA,NA,TRBV7-6,TRBJ1-5,CASSLWAQTNQPQHF,TGTGCCAGCAGCTTATGGGCACAGACCAATCAGCCCCAGCATTTT
TRBD2,NA,TRBV7-6,TRBJ2-3,CASSPGLADGDTQYF,TGTGCCAGCAGCCCGGGACTAGCGGATGGGGATACGCAGTATTTT
NA,NA,TRBV19,TRBJ1-4,CASTPGTPHEKLFF,TGTGCCAGTACCCCAGGGACACCCCATGAAAAACTGTTTTTT
TRBD1,NA,TRBV2,TRBJ1-1,CASSAPGTGVDLAGNTEAFF,TGTGCCAGCAGCGCCCCCGGGACAGGGGTCGATTTAGCCGGAAACACTGAAGCTTTCTTT
TRBD1,NA,TRBV9,TRBJ2-7,CASSVDGTGIYEQYF,TGTGCCAGCAGCGTAGATGGGACAGGTATTTACGAGCAGTACTTC
TRBD1,few,TRBV19,TRBJ1-5,CASSPTGESNQPQHF,TGTGCCAGTAGCCCAACAGGGGAGAGCAATCAGCCCCAGCATTTT
TRBD1,NA,TRBV7-9,TRBJ1-2,CASATGGYGYTF,TGTGCCTCTGCGACAGGGGGCTATGGCTACACCTTC
NA,NA,TRBV2,TRBJ1-4,CASRPTDTNEKLFF,TGTGCCAGCCGTCCGACAGACACTAATGAAAAACTGTTTTTT
NA,medium-sized,TRBV30,TRBJ1-6,CAWNWERNSPLHF,TGTGCCTGGAATTGGGAGAGGAATTCACCCCTCCACTTT
TRBD1,NA,TRBV7-8,TRBJ2-7,CASSPGQGRYEQYF,TGTGCCAGCAGCCCGGGACAGGGGAGGTACGAGCAGTACTTC
NA,medium-sized,TRBV28,TRBJ1-6,CASRFWQGSPLHF,TGTGCCAGCAGATTTTGGCAGGGTTCGCCCCTCCACTTT